Presented here are 2 T cell receptor beta chains from one specimen sequenced in a study of spatial heterogeneity in lung cancer. The time point: sample taken at primary tumor resection. Sequencing covered unsorted whole RNA taken from tumor, nontumor lung or frozen PBMC. TCRdb reprocessed the 5' RACE reads via MiXCR and lists one record per CDR3 protein. The data show approximately 1,100 distinct CDR3 sequences, around 50% seen once. The material was PBMCs, obtained at surgery. The receptor set was obtained from a male donor with early-stage non-small cell lung cancer.

The table lists this clonotype with a few counts. This beta chain is a stray read from a library made for alpha chains; its abundance is not meaningful. J is TRBJ2-3 and V is TRBV6-5; no clear D gene. CDR1 and CDR2 from the germline V gene are MNHEY and SVGAGI. This CDR3 is built from 14 residues. Trimming took 5 bases from V and 4 from J, leaving 13 bases between them. The CDR3 sequence is CASSDTAEADTQYF. The CDR3 region has the DNA TGTGCCAGCAGTGACACCGCCGAGGCAGATACGCAGTATTTT.

A word on this clonotype: A library made for alpha chains picked up this beta chain off target, so its size means little. V gene TRBV5-5 combines with J gene TRBJ2-2; tentative D call: TRBD1 (6 bases). This CDR3 contains 16 residues. With 4 bases removed from V and 3 bases from J, the gap between germline ends came to 16 bases. Germline V gene lookup returns CDR1 SGHKS and CDR2 YYEKEE (reference sequence). CDR3 coding DNA: TGTGCCAGCAGCCCCCGCCGGGACACTTACACCGGGGAGCTGTTTTTT. This sequence encodes CASSPRRDTYTGELFF.